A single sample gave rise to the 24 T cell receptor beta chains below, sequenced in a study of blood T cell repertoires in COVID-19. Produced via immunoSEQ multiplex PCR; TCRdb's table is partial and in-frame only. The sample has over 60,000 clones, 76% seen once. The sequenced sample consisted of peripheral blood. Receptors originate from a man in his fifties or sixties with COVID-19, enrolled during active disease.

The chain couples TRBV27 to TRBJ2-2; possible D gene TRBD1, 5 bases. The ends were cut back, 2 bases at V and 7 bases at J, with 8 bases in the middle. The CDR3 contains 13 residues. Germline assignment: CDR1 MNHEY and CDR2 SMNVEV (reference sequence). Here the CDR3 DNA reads TGTGCCAGCAGTTTACAGGGCGGCGGGGAGCTGTTTTTT. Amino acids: CASSLQGGGELFF.

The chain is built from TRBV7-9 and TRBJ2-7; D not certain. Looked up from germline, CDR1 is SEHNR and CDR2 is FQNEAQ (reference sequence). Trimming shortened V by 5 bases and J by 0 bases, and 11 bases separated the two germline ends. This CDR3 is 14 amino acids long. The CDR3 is CASSPTTGSYEQYF. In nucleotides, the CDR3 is TGTGCCAGCAGCCCAACGACTGGCTCCTACGAGCAGTACTTC.

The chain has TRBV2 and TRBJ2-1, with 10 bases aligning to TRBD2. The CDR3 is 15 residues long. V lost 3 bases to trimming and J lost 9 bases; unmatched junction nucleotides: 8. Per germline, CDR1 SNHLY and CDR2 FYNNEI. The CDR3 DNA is TGTGCCAGCAGTGATGTTAGCGGGAGGTATGGTGAGCAGTTCTTC. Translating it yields CASSDVSGRYGEQFF.

CDR3 nucleotide sequence: TGCGCCAGCAGCTTAAGGCGGGGGAATGAGCAGTTCTTC. It translates to CASSLRRGNEQFF. The rearrangement joins TRBV5-1 to TRBJ2-1; TRBD2 aligns across 7 bases. Per the germline V gene, CDR1 is SGHRS and CDR2 is YFSETQ. The CDR3 runs 13 residues. Trimming at V came to 2 bases and at J to 7 bases, leaving 3 bases not matched to a gene.

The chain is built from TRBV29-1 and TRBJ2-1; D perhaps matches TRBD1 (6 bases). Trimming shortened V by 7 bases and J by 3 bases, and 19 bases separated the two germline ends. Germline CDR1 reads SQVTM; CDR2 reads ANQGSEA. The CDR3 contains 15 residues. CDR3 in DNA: TGCAGCGCCACCAACAGGGATCGGGGCTACAATGAGCAGTTCTTC. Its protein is CSATNRDRGYNEQFF.

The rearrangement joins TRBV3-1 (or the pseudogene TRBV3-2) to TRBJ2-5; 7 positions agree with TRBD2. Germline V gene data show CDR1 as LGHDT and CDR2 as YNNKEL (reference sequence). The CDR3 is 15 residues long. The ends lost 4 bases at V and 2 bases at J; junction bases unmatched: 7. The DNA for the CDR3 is TGTGCCAGCAGCCTTGATAGCGGGTCGCAAGAGACCCAGTACTTC. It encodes CASSLDSGSQETQYF.

The CDR3 region has the DNA TGTGCCAGCAGTCCGGGACAGACTAACTATGGCTACACCTTC. This gives the protein CASSPGQTNYGYTF. The V and J genes are TRBV28 and TRBJ1-2; 7 positions agree with TRBD1. CDR1 is MDHEN and CDR2 is SYDVKM in the germline V gene. The V and J ends lost 5 bases and 0 bases, in that order; junction bases with no gene match: 3. There are 14 residues in the CDR3.

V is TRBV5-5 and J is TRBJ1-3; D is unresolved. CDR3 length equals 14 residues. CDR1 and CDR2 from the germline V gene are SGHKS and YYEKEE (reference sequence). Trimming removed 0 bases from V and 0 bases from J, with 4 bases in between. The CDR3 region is CASSLGSSGNTIYF. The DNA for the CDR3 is TGTGCCAGCAGCTTGGGCAGCTCTGGAAACACCATATATTTT.

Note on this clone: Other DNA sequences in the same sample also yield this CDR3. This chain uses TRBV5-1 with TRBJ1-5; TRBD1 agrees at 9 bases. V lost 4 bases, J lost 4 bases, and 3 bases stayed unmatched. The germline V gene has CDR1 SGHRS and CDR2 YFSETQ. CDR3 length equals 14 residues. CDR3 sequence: CASSPGQGNQPQHF. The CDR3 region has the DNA TGCGCCAGCAGCCCGGGACAGGGAAATCAGCCCCAGCATTTT.

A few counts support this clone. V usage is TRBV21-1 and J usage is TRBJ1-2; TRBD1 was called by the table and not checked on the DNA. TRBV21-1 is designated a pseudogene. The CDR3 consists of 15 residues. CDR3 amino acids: CASSKFETGVYGYTF. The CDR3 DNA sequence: TGTGCCAGCAGCAAGTTTGAGACAGGTGTTTATGGCTACACCTTC.

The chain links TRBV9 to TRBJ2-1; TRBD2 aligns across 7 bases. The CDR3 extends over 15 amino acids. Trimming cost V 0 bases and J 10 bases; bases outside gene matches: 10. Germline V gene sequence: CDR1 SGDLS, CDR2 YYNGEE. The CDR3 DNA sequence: TGTGCCAGCAGCGTAGGGTTTGTGGAGCGGGGCGAGCAGTTCTTC. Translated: CASSVGFVERGEQFF.

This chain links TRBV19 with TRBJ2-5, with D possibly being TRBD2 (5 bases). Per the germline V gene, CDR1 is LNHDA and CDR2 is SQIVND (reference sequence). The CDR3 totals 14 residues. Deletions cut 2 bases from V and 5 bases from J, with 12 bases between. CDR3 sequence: CASSITGNRETQYF. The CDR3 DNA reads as TGTGCCAGTAGTATAACGGGGAATAGGGAGACCCAGTACTTC.

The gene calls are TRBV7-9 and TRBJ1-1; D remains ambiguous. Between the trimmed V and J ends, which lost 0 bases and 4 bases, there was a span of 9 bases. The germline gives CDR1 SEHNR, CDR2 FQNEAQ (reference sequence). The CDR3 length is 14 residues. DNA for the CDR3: TGTGCCAGCAGCTTAGCCTCAGTTGGCACTGAAGCTTTCTTT. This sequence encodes CASSLASVGTEAFF.

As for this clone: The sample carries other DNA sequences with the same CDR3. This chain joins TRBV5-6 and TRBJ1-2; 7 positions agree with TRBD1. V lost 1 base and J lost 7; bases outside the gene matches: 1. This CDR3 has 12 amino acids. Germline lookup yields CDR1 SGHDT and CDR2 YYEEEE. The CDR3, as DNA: TGTGCCAGCAGCTTGTCAGGGGGTGGCTACACCTTC. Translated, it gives CASSLSGGGYTF.

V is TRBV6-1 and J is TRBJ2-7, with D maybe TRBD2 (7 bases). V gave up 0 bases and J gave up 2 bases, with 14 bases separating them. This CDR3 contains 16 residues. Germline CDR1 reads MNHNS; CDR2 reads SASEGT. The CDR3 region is CASSEAGAGAPYEQYF. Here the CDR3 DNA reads TGTGCCAGCAGTGAAGCTGGGGCGGGGGCCCCCTACGAGCAGTACTTC.

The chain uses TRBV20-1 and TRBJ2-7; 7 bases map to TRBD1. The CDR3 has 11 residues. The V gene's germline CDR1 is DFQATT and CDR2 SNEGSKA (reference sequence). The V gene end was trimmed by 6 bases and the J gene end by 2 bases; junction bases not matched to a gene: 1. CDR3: CSAGTAYEQYF. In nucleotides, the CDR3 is TGCAGTGCCGGGACAGCCTACGAGCAGTACTTC.

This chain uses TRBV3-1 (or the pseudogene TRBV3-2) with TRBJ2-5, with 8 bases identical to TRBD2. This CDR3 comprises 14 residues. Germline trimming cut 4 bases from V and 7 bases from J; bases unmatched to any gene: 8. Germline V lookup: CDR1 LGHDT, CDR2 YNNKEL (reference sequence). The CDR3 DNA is TGTGCCAGCAGCCCCCCAGCGGGAGTGGCGACCCAGTACTTC. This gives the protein CASSPPAGVATQYF.

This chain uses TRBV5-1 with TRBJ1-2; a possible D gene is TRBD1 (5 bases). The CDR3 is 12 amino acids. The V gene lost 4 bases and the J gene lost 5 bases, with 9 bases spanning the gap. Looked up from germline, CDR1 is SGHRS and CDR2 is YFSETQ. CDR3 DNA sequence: TGCGCCAGCAGCACGGACACGTATGGCTACACCTTC. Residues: CASSTDTYGYTF.

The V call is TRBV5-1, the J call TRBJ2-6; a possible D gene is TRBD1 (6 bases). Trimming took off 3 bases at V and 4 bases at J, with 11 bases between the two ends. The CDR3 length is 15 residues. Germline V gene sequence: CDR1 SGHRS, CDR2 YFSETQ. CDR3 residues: CASSYRDTGANVLTF. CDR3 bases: TGCGCCAGCAGCTACAGGGATACAGGGGCCAACGTCCTGACTTTC.

The CDR3 bases are TGTGCCAGCAGTCCCGGACAGGGCCTAAGTTCGTTGGGCTACACCTTC. The encoded protein is CASSPGQGLSSLGYTF. V and J are TRBV2 and TRBJ1-2; 8 positions agree with TRBD1. The CDR3 consists of 16 residues. The V and J ends lost 5 bases and 8 bases, in that order; junction bases with no gene match: 16. Germline V lookup: CDR1 SNHLY, CDR2 FYNNEI.

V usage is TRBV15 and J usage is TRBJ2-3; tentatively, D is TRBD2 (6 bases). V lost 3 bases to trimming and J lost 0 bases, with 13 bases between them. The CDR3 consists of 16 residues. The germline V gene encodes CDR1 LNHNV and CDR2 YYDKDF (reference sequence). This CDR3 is CATSREGTASTDTQYF. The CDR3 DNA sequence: TGTGCCACCAGCAGGGAGGGGACGGCTAGCACAGATACGCAGTATTTT.

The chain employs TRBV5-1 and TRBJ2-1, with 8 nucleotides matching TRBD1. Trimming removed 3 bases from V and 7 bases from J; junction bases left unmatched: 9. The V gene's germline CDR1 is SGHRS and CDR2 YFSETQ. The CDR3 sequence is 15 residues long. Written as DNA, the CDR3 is TGCGCCAGCAGCTCGTCCGGACAGGGTAATAATGAGCAGTTCTTC. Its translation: CASSSSGQGNNEQFF.

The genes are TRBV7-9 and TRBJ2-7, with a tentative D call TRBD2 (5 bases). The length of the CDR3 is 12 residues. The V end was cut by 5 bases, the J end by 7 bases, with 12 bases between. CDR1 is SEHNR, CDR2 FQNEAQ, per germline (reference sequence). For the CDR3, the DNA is TGTGCCAGCAGCAACCTAGCAAGTGAGCAGTACTTC. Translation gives CASSNLASEQYF. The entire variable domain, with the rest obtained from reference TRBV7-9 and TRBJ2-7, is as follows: DTGVSQNPRHKITKRGQNVTFRCDPISEHNRLYWYRQTLGQGPEFLTYFQNEAQLEKSRLLSDRFSAERPKGSFSTLEIQRTEQGDSAMYLCASSNLASEQYFGPGTRLTVT.

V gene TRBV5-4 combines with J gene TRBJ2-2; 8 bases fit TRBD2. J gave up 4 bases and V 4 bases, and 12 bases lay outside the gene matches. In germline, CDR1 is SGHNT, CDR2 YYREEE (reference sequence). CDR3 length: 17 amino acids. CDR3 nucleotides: TGTGCCAGCAGCCATCCCAGTCGGGAGGGTAGCACCGGGGAGCTGTTTTTT. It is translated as CASSHPSREGSTGELFF.